The next 16 T cell receptor beta chains were all read from a single sample in a study of blood T cell repertoires in COVID-19. TCRdb keeps only in-frame clones here, not all; method: immunoSEQ multiplex PCR. The sample shows 90,000 to 120,000 clones, roughly 92% of them seen only once. What was sequenced was peripheral blood. These receptors were taken from a man in his fifties or sixties with acute or convalescent COVID-19.

Here the CDR3 reads CASSTRGQGAIGANVLTF. The CDR3 DNA sequence: TGTGCCAGCAGCACTCGCGGACAGGGGGCAATTGGGGCCAACGTCCTGACTTTC. V usage is TRBV7-6 and J usage is TRBJ2-6; 11 nucleotides line up with TRBD1. This CDR3 has 18 amino acids. Germline CDR1 is SGHVS and CDR2 is FNYEAQ. V trimming: 5 bases; J trimming: 3 bases; junction bases outside the gene matches: 9.

CDR3 loop: CASIGQLPNEQFF. CDR3 DNA sequence: TGTGCCAGCATCGGACAGTTACCCAATGAGCAGTTCTTC. This chain joins TRBV28 and TRBJ2-1; TRBD1 might be the D (6 bases). V was cut by 7 bases and J by 6 bases, with 13 bases left in between. This CDR3 comprises 13 residues. From germline, CDR1 is MDHEN and CDR2 SYDVKM.

The rearrangement uses TRBV7-8 and TRBJ2-7, with D uncertain. The germline V gene encodes CDR1 SGHVS and CDR2 FQNEAQ. This CDR3 is 16 amino acids long. The germline V and J ends were trimmed by 2 bases and 0 bases, with 14 bases remaining between them. The CDR3 here is CASSLQRLMSSYEQYF. CDR3 bases: TGTGCCAGCAGCTTACAGAGACTGATGAGCTCCTACGAGCAGTACTTC.

The rearrangement joins TRBV3-1 (or the pseudogene TRBV3-2) to TRBJ1-1, with TRBD1 matching 8 bases. This CDR3 spans 14 amino acids. After removal of 0 bases from V and 3 bases from J, the junction contained 0 bases not matched to a gene. Germline CDR1 is LGHDT and CDR2 is YNNKEL (reference sequence). In DNA form, the CDR3 reads TGTGCCAGCAGCCAAGAGGACAGGGACACTGAAGCTTTCTTT. It is translated as CASSQEDRDTEAFF.

This clone appeared once. This chain links TRBV5-1 with TRBJ1-3; the D gene is possibly TRBD1 (5 bases). CDR1 is SGHRS and CDR2 is YFSETQ in the germline V gene. The CDR3 contains 16 residues. V lost 0 bases and J lost 0, with 10 bases in between. CDR3 region: CASSLDGAVSGNTIYF. The CDR3, as DNA: TGCGCCAGCAGCTTGGATGGGGCTGTCTCTGGAAACACCATATATTTT.

In its sample, this clone was seen a few times. The same CDR3 also results from other DNA sequences found in this sample. This sequence joins TRBV2 and TRBJ1-5; a possible D gene is TRBD1 (5 bases). Trimming shortened V by 0 bases and J by 11 bases, and 17 bases separated the two germline ends. The CDR3 is 15 amino acids. CDR1 is SNHLY, CDR2 FYNNEI, per germline. As DNA, the CDR3 is TGTGCCAGCAGTGAAGCAGGAGGGACTATCAACACCCAGCATTTT. Its protein product is CASSEAGGTINTQHF.

The sample holds one count of this clone. V and J are TRBV6-5 and TRBJ2-2, with D hard to call. The CDR3 is 13 residues long. From germline, CDR1 is MNHEY and CDR2 SVGAGI. Trimming stripped 2 bases from V and 8 bases from J, with 9 bases between. In DNA, the CDR3 is TGTGCCAGCAGTTACGAGGCCGAAGGGGAGCTGTTTTTT. Protein: CASSYEAEGELFF.

The rearrangement joins TRBV28 to TRBJ1-4; 10 nucleotides agree with TRBD1. Germline V gene sequence: CDR1 MDHEN, CDR2 SYDVKM. The trim removed 10 bases at V and 7 bases at J, leaving 9 bases unmatched. The CDR3 runs 14 residues. The CDR3 DNA reads TGTGCCACCATCCTAGGACAGGGGGGTGAAAAACTGTTTTTT. It is translated as CATILGQGGEKLFF.

This clone has more than one count but fewer than ten. V gene TRBV20-1 combines with J gene TRBJ1-5; D unresolved. Germline V CDR1 and CDR2: DFQATT, SNEGSKA (reference sequence). V lost 5 bases, J lost 5 bases, and 13 bases lay in between. This CDR3 is built from 13 residues. This CDR3 is CSAGDNKHQPQHF. CDR3 DNA: TGCAGTGCTGGTGACAACAAACATCAGCCCCAGCATTTT.

The V gene is TRBV6-6, the J gene TRBJ2-3; 8 nucleotides match TRBD2. After removal of 4 bases from V and 0 bases from J, the junction contained 6 bases not matched to a gene. This CDR3 comprises 16 residues. Germline V CDR1 and CDR2: MNHNY, SVGAGI (reference sequence). The CDR3 sequence is CASSLASGPSTDTQYF. The CDR3 DNA reads TGTGCCAGCAGTTTGGCTAGCGGGCCTAGCACAGATACGCAGTATTTT.

This rearrangement joins TRBV7-6 to TRBJ2-1, with 14 bases aligning to TRBD2. V trimming: 5 bases; J trimming: 3 bases; junction bases outside the gene matches: 6. There are 17 residues in the CDR3. Germline V gene lookup returns CDR1 SGHVS and CDR2 FNYEAQ. The CDR3 coding sequence is TGTGCCAGCAGCCCACGGACTAGCGGGAGGAACTACAATGAGCAGTTCTTC. This encodes CASSPRTSGRNYNEQFF.

This clone was picked up one time. This chain joins TRBV6-5 and TRBJ2-1; 8 bases map to TRBD2. Germline values: CDR1 MNHEY, CDR2 SVGAGI. Unmatched junction bases numbered 9, after V lost 3 bases and J lost 5 bases. The CDR3 is 16 amino acids. CDR3 protein: CASSYLAGPPHNEQFF. CDR3 bases: TGTGCCAGCAGTTATTTAGCGGGACCGCCCCACAATGAGCAGTTCTTC.

V gene TRBV5-5 combines with J gene TRBJ1-6; 9 bases are shared with TRBD1. This CDR3 has 16 residues. Germline V gene lookup returns CDR1 SGHKS and CDR2 YYEKEE (reference sequence). J lost 6 bases, V lost 3 bases, and 7 bases had no gene match. The CDR3 sequence is CASSWAGQGGNSPLHF. DNA of the CDR3: TGTGCCAGCAGCTGGGCGGGACAGGGTGGTAATTCACCCCTCCACTTT.

V usage is TRBV7-9 and J usage is TRBJ1-4, with D tentatively TRBD1 (5 bases). CDR1 is SEHNR, CDR2 FQNEAQ, per germline (reference sequence). The CDR3 loop spans 14 amino acids. The V end was cut by 5 bases, the J end by 2 bases, with 9 bases between. The CDR3, as DNA: TGTGCCAGCAGCGCAGGGACTACTAATGAAAAACTGTTTTTT. This translates into CASSAGTTNEKLFF. Based on the CDR3 plus reference TRBV7-9 and TRBJ1-4, the full variable domain is DTGVSQNPRHKITKRGQNVTFRCDPISEHNRLYWYRQTLGQGPEFLTYFQNEAQLEKSRLLSDRFSAERPKGSFSTLEIQRTEQGDSAMYLCASSAGTTNEKLFFGSGTQLSVL.

V gene TRBV5-1 combines with J gene TRBJ2-7, with a possible D match to TRBD1 (5 bases). This CDR3 region has 15 residues. V lost 4 bases to trimming and J lost 0 bases, with 14 bases between them. In germline, CDR1 is SGHRS, CDR2 YFSETQ. The CDR3 region is CASSPDSVSSYEQYF. CDR3 sequence (DNA): TGCGCCAGCAGCCCCGACAGCGTTTCCTCCTACGAGCAGTACTTC.

The V gene is TRBV11-3, the J gene TRBJ2-1; 14 nucleotides line up with TRBD2. This CDR3 region has 16 residues. V trimming: 5 bases; J trimming: 7 bases; junction bases outside the gene matches: 7. Germline V gene lookup returns CDR1 SGHNT and CDR2 YENEEA. DNA of the CDR3: TGTGCCAGCAGCACCGGGACTAGCGGGAGTGGGAATGAGCAGTTCTTC. Residues: CASSTGTSGSGNEQFF.